This TCR beta chain was sequenced for a study of control samples from healthy donors and cancer patients. The length of the CDR3 is 14 residues. Trimming removed 3 bases from V and 6 bases from J, with 9 bases in between. Germline CDR1 and CDR2: MNHEY and SMNVEV (reference sequence). The repertoire was sequenced with immunoSEQ multiplex PCR; TCRdb's copy has only in-frame clones and lacks some. Of roughly 170,000 clones in the sample, 80% to 95% were seen once. The receptor's source is a woman aged 40 to 50 in good health. The chain joins TRBV27 to TRBJ1-6; D uncertain. The source material was blood. Here the CDR3 reads CASSFPTANSPLHF. In DNA form, the CDR3 reads TGTGCCAGCAGTTTCCCCACGGCTAATTCACCCCTCCACTTT.